Each of the 26 T cell receptor beta chains below was sequenced from the same sample in a study of CD8 T cells in ankylosing spondylitis. Findings and limits, study-wide: For ankylosing spondylitis blood, a TCR beta motif of 8 or 9 highly homologous variants appeared characteristic.

No antigens are known for them. A single record per CDR3 protein comes from TCRdb applying MiXCR to the 5' RACE reads. The sample lists a few hundred thousand distinct CDR3 sequences, 20% to 25% occurring once. The sample consisted of blood, either unsorted or a sorted T cell fraction (not recorded which). These receptors came from a male donor with ankylosing spondylitis.

This clonotype came up once. The genes are TRBV28 and TRBJ2-7; D might be TRBD2 (5 bases). The ends were cut back, 2 bases at V and 7 bases at J, with 18 bases in the middle. The CDR3 extends over 15 amino acids. Germline CDR1 is MDHEN and CDR2 is SYDVKM. The CDR3, as DNA: TGTGCCAGCAGTTTAGGGCGGGCCCTGGGTAGGGAGCAGTACTTC. This codes for CASSLGRALGREQYF. The complete variable domain, with remaining parts taken from reference TRBV28 and TRBJ2-7, reads DVKVTQSSRYLVKRTGEKVFLECVQDMDHENMFWYRQDPGLGLRLIYFSYDVKMKEKGDIPEGYSVSREKKERFSLILESASTNQTSMYLCASSLGRALGREQYFGPGTRLTVT.

V usage is TRBV29-1 and J usage is TRBJ2-1; TRBD2 agrees at 9 bases. V shed 4 bases and J 9 bases; nucleotides not matched to a gene: 10. Germline CDR1 SQVTM, CDR2 ANQGSEA. The CDR3 has 14 residues. CDR3 nucleotide sequence: TGCAGCGTTGGAATTAGCGGGAGAGGTGGTGAGCAGTTCTTC. Translation: CSVGISGRGGEQFF.

The V and J genes are TRBV4-1 and TRBJ2-2, with D perhaps TRBD1 (6 bases). In germline, CDR1 is MGHRA, CDR2 YSYEKL. V dropped 2 bases and J dropped 5 bases, with 9 bases sitting between them. The CDR3 is 14 residues long. The CDR3 DNA sequence: TGCGCCAGCAGCCAAAAAACAGGGACCGGGGAGCTGTTTTTT. Translating it yields CASSQKTGTGELFF.

This chain connects TRBV5-1 to TRBJ2-1; 10 bases align to TRBD1. The CDR3 sequence is 15 residues long. Unmatched junction bases numbered 7, after V lost 4 bases and J lost 6 bases. Germline V lookup: CDR1 SGHRS, CDR2 YFSETQ. CDR3 protein: CASSPGQGGVNEQFF. The CDR3 region has the DNA TGCGCCAGCAGCCCCGGACAGGGGGGTGTCAATGAGCAGTTCTTC.

This clonotype has more than one count but fewer than ten. The chain combines TRBV6-1 with TRBJ2-2, with a tentative D call TRBD2 (5 bases). Germline values: CDR1 MNHNS, CDR2 SASEGT. This CDR3 has 17 amino acids. V was clipped by 6 bases and J by 4 bases, with 21 bases between them. The CDR3 sequence is CASRRLASPRSTGELFF. CDR3 sequence (DNA): TGTGCCAGCAGACGCTTAGCGTCACCCAGGAGCACCGGGGAGCTGTTTTTT.

The chain links TRBV10-3 to TRBJ2-7; possible D gene TRBD2, 6 bases. The CDR3 is 16 residues long. Germline assignment: CDR1 ENHRY and CDR2 SYGVKD. Trimming removed 10 bases at V and 2 bases at J, with 24 bases between. The CDR3 region is CATVGLPGPGTYEQYF. CDR3 coding DNA: TGTGCCACGGTAGGACTACCCGGACCGGGAACCTACGAGCAGTACTTC.

This clonotype has a count of ten or more. The V call is TRBV7-2, the J call TRBJ2-3, with D perhaps matching TRBD1 or TRBD2 (5 bases each). There are 14 residues in the CDR3. CDR1 and CDR2 (germline): SGHTA, FQGNSA. V was shortened by 6 bases and J by 3 bases, with 13 bases between the two germline ends. The CDR3 DNA is TGTGCCAGCAGTCGGGACCGTAGTACAGATACGCAGTATTTT. Translation: CASSRDRSTDTQYF.

This clonotype was detected only a few times. This chain connects TRBV18 to TRBJ1-1; D unclear. Germline V gene data show CDR1 as KGHSH and CDR2 as LQKENI. V was cut by 3 bases and J by 11 bases, with 22 bases left in between. The CDR3 consists of 15 residues. This chain's CDR3 is CASSPATDRPVGAFF. The CDR3 nucleotides are TGTGCCAGCTCACCCGCCACCGATCGGCCCGTGGGGGCTTTCTTT.

V and J are TRBV5-6 and TRBJ2-2; 10 nucleotides align to TRBD1. The trim removed 3 bases at V and 6 bases at J, leaving 5 bases unmatched. The CDR3 extends over 15 amino acids. The V gene's germline CDR1 is SGHDT and CDR2 YYEEEE. The CDR3 DNA is TGTGCCAGCAGCTCGGGGACAGGGGTGGCCGGGGAGCTGTTTTTT. Translation: CASSSGTGVAGELFF.

This clonotype was counted ten times or more. V gene TRBV5-1 combines with J gene TRBJ1-1; D gene ambiguous. This CDR3 is 13 amino acids long. Trimming cost V 2 bases and J 1 base, with 6 bases left between them. Germline values: CDR1 SGHRS, CDR2 YFSETQ. CDR3 residues: CASSFAANTEAFF. CDR3 sequence (DNA): TGCGCCAGCAGCTTCGCTGCGAACACTGAAGCTTTCTTT.

This clonotype has a handful of counts. The chain employs TRBV28 and TRBJ2-2; D is unclear. The CDR3 covers 14 residues. Germline CDR1 MDHEN, CDR2 SYDVKM. The V end lost 2 bases, the J end lost 8 bases, and 12 bases lay between the germline ends. As DNA, the CDR3 is TGTGCCAGCAGTTTACCCACAGTGGGAGGGGAGCTGTTTTTT. Translated, it gives CASSLPTVGGELFF.

The chain joins TRBV9 to TRBJ2-1; D is possibly TRBD2 (6 bases). The V gene lost 1 base and the J gene lost 9 bases, with 17 bases spanning the gap. The CDR3 runs 15 residues. From germline, CDR1 is SGDLS and CDR2 YYNGEE. Here the CDR3 DNA reads TGTGCCAGCAGCGTAAGGGCGGGACCCGCGGGTGAGCAGTTCTTC. Its protein product is CASSVRAGPAGEQFF.

The CDR3 DNA reads as TGTGCCAGCAGCTTCGAAGACGAGCAGTACTTC. This gives the protein CASSFEDEQYF. The rearrangement uses TRBV7-8 and TRBJ2-7; D not resolved. There are 11 residues in the CDR3. V was trimmed by 3 bases and J by 5 bases, leaving 5 bases between them. Germline V lookup: CDR1 SGHVS, CDR2 FQNEAQ.

This clonotype has ten or more counts. The V gene is TRBV2, the J gene TRBJ1-5; no definite D call. Trimming cost V 0 bases and J 6 bases, with 12 bases left between them. The CDR3 has 15 amino acids. Germline V CDR1 and CDR2: SNHLY, FYNNEI. CDR3 coding DNA: TGTGCCAGCAGTGAAGCGCGGGGTGCCGGTCAGCCCCAGCATTTT. It translates to CASSEARGAGQPQHF. Variable domain in full (rest from reference TRBV2 and TRBJ1-5): EPEVTQTPSHQVTQMGQEVILRCVPISNHLYFYWYRQILGQKVEFLVSFYNNEISEKSEIFDDQFSVERPDGSNFTLKIRSTKLEDSAMYFCASSEARGAGQPQHFGDGTRLSIL.

The table lists this clonotype with a few counts. This sequence joins TRBV7-2 and TRBJ1-1; D is undetermined. V dropped 0 bases and J dropped 11 bases, with 13 bases sitting between them. Germline V gene lookup returns CDR1 SGHTA and CDR2 FQGNSA. The length of the CDR3 is 13 residues. The CDR3 spells CASSLAGSVSAFF. The CDR3 region has the DNA TGTGCCAGCAGCTTAGCCGGCAGTGTTAGCGCTTTCTTT.

V usage is TRBV11-3 and J usage is TRBJ2-2, with D perhaps TRBD2 (5 bases). The V end lost 0 bases, the J end lost 1 base, and 12 bases lay between the germline ends. CDR3 size: 17 residues. From germline, CDR1 is SGHNT and CDR2 YENEEA. As DNA, the CDR3 is TGTGCCAGCAGCTTAGATCTTGGAGGACTGAACACCGGGGAGCTGTTTTTT. Its protein product is CASSLDLGGLNTGELFF.

This clonotype was observed a few times. The chain recombines TRBV6-1 with TRBJ2-2; D is perhaps TRBD2 (6 bases). Trimming shortened V by 5 bases and J by 2 bases, and 12 bases separated the two germline ends. From germline, CDR1 is MNHNS and CDR2 SASEGT. The CDR3 totals 15 residues. This CDR3 reads CASSLGLGNTGELFF. CDR3 DNA sequence: TGTGCCAGCAGTCTGGGACTGGGTAACACCGGGGAGCTGTTTTTT.

The rearrangement links TRBV18 to TRBJ2-1; D is possibly TRBD2 (6 bases). Trimming removed 1 base at V and 0 bases at J, with 13 bases between. CDR3 length: 17 amino acids. Germline V gene data show CDR1 as KGHSH and CDR2 as LQKENI. This CDR3 is CASSPRRAASSYNEQFF. The CDR3 nucleotides read TGTGCCAGCTCACCACGGAGGGCAGCCAGCTCCTACAATGAGCAGTTCTTC.

This rearrangement joins TRBV18 to TRBJ2-5; no clear D. Per germline, CDR1 KGHSH and CDR2 LQKENI. Trimming took 8 bases from V and 5 from J, leaving 24 bases between them. This CDR3 is built from 16 residues. DNA of the CDR3: TGTGCCAGCCAACCGGATAATTATCGGGCCCAGGAGACCCAGTACTTC. Its protein is CASQPDNYRAQETQYF.

This clonotype appeared a few times. The CDR3 DNA reads TGTGCCAGCACTATGCTTAATGAAAAACTGTTTTTT. Residues: CASTMLNEKLFF. The V and J genes are TRBV6-1 and TRBJ1-4; no clear D gene. The CDR3 is 12 amino acids. Germline V gene data show CDR1 as MNHNS and CDR2 as SASEGT. V was cut by 7 bases and J by 4 bases, with 7 bases left in between.

The genes are TRBV10-3 and TRBJ2-2; TRBD1 aligns across 9 bases. J gave up 4 bases and V 8 bases, and 8 bases lay outside the gene matches. Germline V gene sequence: CDR1 ENHRY, CDR2 SYGVKD. The CDR3 has 15 residues. The CDR3 protein is CAIGRDRDGTGELFF. The CDR3 DNA is TGTGCCATCGGCCGGGACAGGGACGGCACCGGGGAGCTGTTTTTT.

This clonotype was detected ten times or more. This chain uses TRBV20-1 with TRBJ2-7; 13 bases are a match to TRBD2. Germline assignment: CDR1 DFQATT and CDR2 SNEGSKA (reference sequence). V shed 3 bases, J shed 1 base, and the junction held 0 bases outside the gene matches. This CDR3 has 14 residues. The CDR3 spells CSARGLAGSYEQYF. CDR3 bases: TGCAGTGCTAGGGGACTAGCGGGGTCCTACGAGCAGTACTTC.

The V call is TRBV19, the J call TRBJ1-5; no definite D call. Germline lookup yields CDR1 LNHDA and CDR2 SQIVND (reference sequence). This CDR3 has 13 amino acids. V was cut by 6 bases and J by 3 bases, with 9 bases left in between. The CDR3 DNA sequence: TGTGCCAGTAGACCCCTAGACAATCAGCCCCAGCATTTT. Residues: CASRPLDNQPQHF.

This clonotype has more than one count but fewer than ten. The chain links TRBV20-1 to TRBJ1-2; 7 bases match TRBD1. CDR1 is DFQATT, CDR2 SNEGSKA, per germline (reference sequence). This CDR3 has 14 amino acids. The ends lost 7 bases at V and 6 bases at J; junction bases unmatched: 14. The CDR3 coding sequence is TGCAGTGTCGAAATACGGGAGGGGGCACATGGCTACACCTTC. This encodes CSVEIREGAHGYTF.

This clonotype was seen only a few times. This sequence joins TRBV12-5 and TRBJ1-3; D unresolved. V was cut by 4 bases and J by 0 bases, with 13 bases left in between. The CDR3 runs 16 residues. Germline V lookup: CDR1 LGHNT, CDR2 FRNRAP. The CDR3 bases are TGTGCTAGTGGTTCCGACATTCCTTTCTCTGGAAACACCATATATTTT. It specifies CASGSDIPFSGNTIYF.

The chain combines TRBV7-2 with TRBJ2-1; 9 positions match TRBD2. The CDR3 has 16 residues. The junction had 6 bases not matched to a gene; V was cut back by 5 bases and J by 1 base. CDR1 is SGHTA, CDR2 FQGNSA, per germline. The CDR3 DNA sequence: TGTGCCAGCAGCGTACGTAGCGGGAGTTCCTACAATGAGCAGTTCTTC. Amino acids: CASSVRSGSSYNEQFF.